These T cell receptor beta chains were read from a single sample in a study of CD4 T cells in relation to SARS-CoV-2 and coronaviruses. Data came from immunoSEQ multiplex PCR; TCRdb stores just in-frame clones and leaves some out. Of fewer than 14,000 clones detected, 87% appear once; the ten largest clones hold 2% to 2.5%. The sample comprised naive CD4+ T cells from PBMCs. These receptor sequences come from an adult with COVID-19. CDR3s include the opening cysteine and the closing phenylalanine or tryptophan. A D gene is named only where the DNA matches it firmly. Size is omitted from some rows. Given values are once, few, many or a class for expanded clones.

size	V	D	J	CDR3	DNA
-	TRBV29-1	-	TRBJ2-3	CSVESMQGPQYF	TGCAGCGTTGAATCTATGCAGGGGCCGCAGTATTTT
once	TRBV6-5	-	TRBJ2-5	CASSDALSLETQYF	TGTGCCAGCAGCGATGCTCTTAGCTTGGAGACCCAGTACTTC
-	TRBV5-1	-	TRBJ1-2	CASSTRTDSNYGYTF	TGCGCCAGCAGCACCCGGACAGATTCTAACTATGGCTACACCTTC
few	TRBV19	TRBD1	TRBJ1-5	CASSTLPGGQPQHF	TGTGCCAGTAGTACCCTTCCAGGGGGCCAGCCCCAGCATTTT
-	TRBV28	TRBD1	TRBJ2-7	CASRLDRGPYEQYF	TGTGCCAGCAGACTAGACAGGGGTCCCTACGAGCAGTACTTC
-	TRBV14	-	TRBJ1-4	CASSQYSATNEKLFF	TGTGCCAGCAGCCAGTACAGTGCAACTAATGAAAAACTGTTTTTT
-	TRBV11-2	-	TRBJ1-3	CASSFPPGAGNTIYF	TGTGCCAGCAGCTTCCCCCCAGGGGCTGGAAACACCATATATTTT
few	TRBV5-4	-	TRBJ1-6	CASSLRLSTPLHF	TGTGCCAGCAGCTTGCGTCTTTCGACGCCCCTCCACTTT
-	TRBV19	-	TRBJ2-1	CASSMGAPVSWEQFF	TGTGCCAGTAGTATGGGGGCCCCTGTCTCCTGGGAGCAGTTCTTC
-	TRBV9	TRBD2	TRBJ2-5	CASSVGPAGTGETQYF	TGTGCCAGCAGCGTAGGTCCAGCGGGGACTGGAGAGACCCAGTACTTC
-	TRBV9	TRBD2	TRBJ2-1	CASSVAFSGPYNEQFF	TGTGCCAGCAGCGTAGCTTTTAGCGGGCCCTACAATGAGCAGTTCTTC
-	TRBV24-1	-	TRBJ2-2	CATSLGANTGELFF	TGTGCCACCAGTCTCGGGGCGAACACCGGGGAGCTGTTTTTT
-	TRBV7-2	-	TRBJ1-5	CASSFPGGNQPQHF	TGTGCCAGCAGCTTCCCAGGCGGCAATCAGCCCCAGCATTTT
-	TRBV7-3	-	TRBJ2-5	CASSLEGPIGQETQYF	TGTGCCAGCAGCTTAGAGGGTCCAATTGGGCAAGAGACCCAGTACTTC
-	TRBV2	-	TRBJ2-7	CASTLEDGRTYEQYF	TGTGCCAGCACCTTAGAGGACGGAAGAACCTACGAGCAGTACTTC